Listed below are T cell receptor beta chains from one sample, sequenced in a study of cytomegalovirus exposure and HLA in healthy donors. Some clones are missing from TCRdb's copy, which holds only in-frame ones; the method was immunoSEQ multiplex PCR. The table lists about 190,000 clones, just under 75% of them singletons. Sequencing input: PBMCs. The receptors stem from a woman in her thirties in good health and CMV-seropositive. The CDR3 runs from the conserved cysteine through the conserved F or W. A D gene is named only where the DNA matches it firmly. Size is stated for part of the rows, as once, few or many counts, or as a class when the clone is expanded.

CDR3	DNA	J	V	size	D
CASSPPDRMNTEAFF	TGTGCCAGCAGTCCGCCGGACAGGATGAACACTGAAGCTTTCTTT	TRBJ1-1	TRBV28	-	TRBD1
CASSILAGVLDLSEQFF	TGTGCCAGCAGTATACTAGCGGGAGTTCTTGACCTTTCTGAGCAGTTCTTC	TRBJ2-1	TRBV28	-	TRBD2
CASSPGTSHTEAFF	TGTGCCAGTAGCCCCGGGACTTCCCACACTGAAGCTTTCTTT	TRBJ1-1	TRBV19	-	-
CASSRGLAESSYEQYF	TGTGCCAGCAGCCGGGGACTAGCGGAGAGCTCCTACGAGCAGTACTTC	TRBJ2-7	TRBV5-4	few	TRBD2
CASSGIGGAVQGYTF	TGTGCCAGCAGCGGGATTGGCGGAGCGGTACAGGGCTACACCTTC	TRBJ1-2	TRBV6-1	few	-
CASSVGTGGQAFF	TGTGCCAGCAGCGTAGGGACGGGGGGGCAAGCTTTCTTT	TRBJ1-1	TRBV9	-	-
CASSYRGLAGDTQYF	TGTGCCAGCAGTTATCGGGGACTAGCGGGAGATACGCAGTATTTT	TRBJ2-3	TRBV6-6	once	TRBD2
CASSPLEAVPPYEQYF	TGTGCCAGCAGCCCACTCGAGGCCGTGCCCCCCTACGAGCAGTACTTC	TRBJ2-7	TRBV7-4	-	-
CASRAAADTQYF	TGTGCCAGCAGAGCGGCGGCAGATACGCAGTATTTT	TRBJ2-3	TRBV5-4	-	-
CAISPGDRAKNIQYF	TGTGCCATCAGTCCCGGGGACAGAGCCAAAAACATTCAGTACTTC	TRBJ2-4	TRBV10-3	-	TRBD1
CASSFSGRAASYEQYF	TGTGCCAGCAGCTTTAGCGGGAGGGCGGCCTCCTACGAGCAGTACTTC	TRBJ2-7	TRBV7-2	-	TRBD2
CASSWTSGRSEQYF	TGCGCCAGCAGCTGGACTAGCGGGAGATCCGAGCAGTACTTC	TRBJ2-7	TRBV5-1	few	TRBD2
CASGLPGQGLVYGNTIYF	TGTGCCAGCGGACTTCCGGGACAGGGTCTAGTTTATGGAAACACCATATATTTT	TRBJ1-3	TRBV25-1	-	TRBD1
CATSGDYSGGEQYF	TGTGCCACCAGCGGGGACTACTCGGGGGGCGAGCAGTACTTC	TRBJ2-7	TRBV15	-	TRBD2
CASRQGGTEAFF	TGTGCCAGCAGACAGGGGGGGACTGAAGCTTTCTTT	TRBJ1-1	TRBV28	-	TRBD1
CASSSGENTAGFTGELFF	TGTGCCAGCAGCTCAGGGGAAAACACCGCAGGGTTTACCGGGGAGCTGTTTTTT	TRBJ2-2	TRBV7-2	many	-
CASSLYSGTGNTGELFF	TGTGCCAGCAGCTTGTATTCCGGGACAGGGAACACCGGGGAGCTGTTTTTT	TRBJ2-2	TRBV5-4	-	TRBD1
CASSEGGGLSNQPQHF	TGTGCCAGCAGTGAGGGAGGCGGGCTTAGCAATCAGCCCCAGCATTTT	TRBJ1-5	TRBV2	-	-
CATSQRSGDTQYF	TGTGCCACCAGCCAGAGATCGGGGGATACGCAGTATTTT	TRBJ2-3	TRBV15	-	-
CASSLVRLAGDEQYF	TGTGCCAGCAGCTTAGTTCGGCTAGCGGGCGACGAGCAGTACTTC	TRBJ2-7	TRBV7-9	-	TRBD2